Shown below are 8 T cell receptor beta chains from a single sample sequenced in a study of a mutant IDH1 vaccine in newly diagnosed glioma. The time point was: week 23, last vaccination. Every single dose of the vaccine, 300 ug of mutant IDH1 20-mer peptide, came with topical imiquimod. The table came from immunoSEQ multiplex PCR; TCRdb's copy has only in-frame clones and leaves some out. The sample records tens of thousands of clones, 75% to 90% being singletons. Antigens for these TCRs are unknown. The sequencing here drew on PBMCs, taken from a glioma patient whose treatment included an IDH1 peptide vaccine. The origin of the receptors is a man aged 35 to 55 with glioma.

This clone was seen a handful of times. This rearrangement joins TRBV18 to TRBJ1-1, with D uncertain. Trimming shortened V by 1 base and J by 3 bases, and 6 bases separated the two germline ends. The CDR3 is 13 amino acids. CDR1 is KGHSH, CDR2 LQKENI, per germline. The CDR3 here is CASSPQRDTEAFF. CDR3 bases: TGTGCCAGCTCACCACAGAGGGACACTGAAGCTTTCTTT. Full variable domain (remainder filled in from reference TRBV18 and TRBJ1-1): NAGVMQNPRHLVRRRGQEARLRCSPMKGHSHVYWYRQLPEEGLKFMVYLQKENIIDESGMPKERFSAEFPKEGPSILRIQQVVRGDSAAYFCASSPQRDTEAFFGQGTRLTVV.

A remark on this clone: The same CDR3 can be traced to other DNA sequences in this sample. The chain employs TRBV18 and TRBJ1-5; 7 bases align to TRBD1. Germline-derived CDR1 and CDR2 are KGHSH and LQKENI. There are 15 residues in the CDR3. V trimming: 2 bases; J trimming: 4 bases; junction bases outside the gene matches: 5. The CDR3 sequence: CASSPETGNNQPQHF. The CDR3 DNA follows: TGTGCCAGCTCACCAGAGACAGGGAATAATCAGCCCCAGCATTTT.

The chain joins TRBV6-5 to TRBJ1-5, with 7 bases identical to TRBD1. Germline V gives CDR1 MNHEY, CDR2 SVGAGI. This CDR3 contains 15 residues. V lost 6 bases, J lost 0 bases, and 5 bases stayed unmatched. In nucleotides, the CDR3 is TGTGCCAGCAGACCGACAGGGTCTAGCAATCAGCCCCAGCATTTT. It is translated as CASRPTGSSNQPQHF.

The J gene is TRBJ2-7, the V gene TRBV6-1; 7 bases line up with TRBD1. The CDR3 spans 15 residues. CDR1 is MNHNS and CDR2 is SASEGT in the germline V gene. V shed 6 bases and J 0 bases; nucleotides not matched to a gene: 8. The CDR3 DNA reads TGTGCCAGCAGAGAGACAGGGCTCTTCTCCTACGAGCAGTACTTC. Translating gives CASRETGLFSYEQYF.

The chain combines TRBV4-1 with TRBJ1-2; no firm D call. This CDR3 is 13 amino acids long. Per germline, CDR1 MGHRA and CDR2 YSYEKL. V gave up 5 bases and J gave up 2 bases, with 9 bases separating them. Here the CDR3 reads CASSATVNYGYTF. The CDR3, as DNA: TGCGCCAGCAGCGCGACCGTCAACTATGGCTACACCTTC.

The genes are TRBV19 and TRBJ1-1, with 8 bases fitting TRBD1. The CDR3 covers 15 residues. Trimming took 4 bases from V and 0 from J; bases not matched to a gene: 4. Germline V lookup: CDR1 LNHDA, CDR2 SQIVND (reference sequence). The CDR3 reads CASSSRGRLNTEAFF. In nucleotides, the CDR3 is TGTGCCAGTAGTAGCAGGGGGCGTCTGAACACTGAAGCTTTCTTT.

This clone has more than one count but fewer than ten. One end of the junction does not line up with germline, which may come from a read error. The DNA for the CDR3 is TGTGCTAGCAGCAATTACCTTGGGGATACGCAGTATTTT. The encoded protein is CASSNYLGDTQYF. The chain links TRBV7-7 to TRBJ2-3; D is unclear. This CDR3 is 13 amino acids long. Per the germline V gene, CDR1 is SSHAT and CDR2 is FNYEAQ (reference sequence).

The chain employs TRBV5-5 and TRBJ1-1; maybe TRBD1 (6 bases). The length of the CDR3 is 16 residues. The V and J ends lost 0 bases and 5 bases respectively, with 17 bases between them. The germline CDR1 and CDR2 sequences are SGHKS and YYEKEE (reference sequence). The CDR3 DNA reads TGTGCCAGCAGCTTGGCTAGGACAGCCAGAGGGACTGAAGCTTTCTTT. Protein sequence: CASSLARTARGTEAFF.